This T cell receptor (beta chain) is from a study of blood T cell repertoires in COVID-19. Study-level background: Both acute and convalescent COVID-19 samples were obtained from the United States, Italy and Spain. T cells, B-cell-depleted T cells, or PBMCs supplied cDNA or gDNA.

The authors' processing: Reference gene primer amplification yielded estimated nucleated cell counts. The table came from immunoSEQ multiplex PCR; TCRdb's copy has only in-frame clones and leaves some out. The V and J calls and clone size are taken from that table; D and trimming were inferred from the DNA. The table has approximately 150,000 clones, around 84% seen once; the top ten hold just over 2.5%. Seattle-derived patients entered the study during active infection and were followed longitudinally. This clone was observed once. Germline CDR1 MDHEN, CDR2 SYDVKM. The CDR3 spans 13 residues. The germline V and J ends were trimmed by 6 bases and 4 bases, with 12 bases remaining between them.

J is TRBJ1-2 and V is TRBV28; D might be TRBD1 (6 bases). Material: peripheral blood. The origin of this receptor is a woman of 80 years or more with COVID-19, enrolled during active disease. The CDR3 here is CASRIIQGYGYTF. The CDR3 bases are TGTGCCAGCAGGATTATACAGGGCTATGGCTACACCTTC.